Following are 24 T cell receptor beta chains from one sample sequenced in a study of blood T cell repertoires in COVID-19. Repertoires were generated with immunoSEQ multiplex PCR, while TCRdb's copy carries only in-frame clones and drops some. In the table there are about 140,000 clones, under 90% of which are singletons. Sequencing was performed on peripheral blood. The receptor set was obtained from an older man who had recovered from COVID-19.

The chain uses TRBV5-8 and TRBJ1-4; 10 bases align to TRBD1. The CDR3 has 15 amino acids. The germline CDR1 and CDR2 sequences are SGHTS and YDEGEE. The V gene end was trimmed by 4 bases and the J gene end by 6 bases; junction bases not matched to a gene: 6. The CDR3 sequence: CASSPGTGADEKLFF. For the CDR3, the DNA is TGTGCCAGCAGCCCCGGGACAGGGGCGGATGAAAAACTGTTTTTT.

The genes are TRBV5-1 and TRBJ2-5, with a possible D match to TRBD1 (5 bases). Germline V gene sequence: CDR1 SGHRS, CDR2 YFSETQ. Trimming took off 0 bases at V and 0 bases at J, with 9 bases between the two ends. This CDR3 spans 15 amino acids. The CDR3 sequence: CASSLERGNQETQYF. The CDR3 DNA sequence: TGCGCCAGCAGCTTGGAAAGGGGAAACCAAGAGACCCAGTACTTC.

The gene calls are TRBV6-5 and TRBJ2-7, with D maybe TRBD1 (6 bases). Trimming took off 5 bases at V and 3 bases at J, with 11 bases between the two ends. The CDR3 length is 13 residues. Germline V gene data show CDR1 as MNHEY and CDR2 as SVGAGI. The CDR3 protein is CASSNQGSYEQYF. The CDR3 coding sequence is TGTGCCAGCAGTAATCAGGGGAGCTACGAGCAGTACTTC.

The chain joins TRBV5-4 to TRBJ1-1; a possible D gene is TRBD1 (6 bases). Germline CDR1 reads SGHNT; CDR2 reads YYREEE (reference sequence). V lost 4 bases, J lost 1 base, and 14 bases lay in between. The CDR3 length is 15 residues. CDR3 bases: TGTGCCAGCAGCCAAGACAGGCGGAAGAACACTGAAGCTTTCTTT. Its translation is CASSQDRRKNTEAFF.

The CDR3: CASSGGREQFF. DNA for the CDR3: TGCGCCAGCAGTGGGGGGAGGGAGCAGTTCTTC. The rearrangement links TRBV10-2 to TRBJ2-1; weak D call: TRBD2 (6 bases). The germline V and J ends were trimmed by 4 bases and 10 bases, with 8 bases remaining between them. Germline CDR1 and CDR2: WSHSY and SAAADI. The CDR3 contains 11 residues.

This clone was observed a handful of times. This chain joins TRBV10-3 and TRBJ1-2; 10 positions match TRBD1. This CDR3 has 12 residues. V lost 10 bases and J lost 8; bases outside the gene matches: 7. Germline V lookup: CDR1 ENHRY, CDR2 SYGVKD. CDR3 in amino acids: CATRDRGYGYTF. DNA for the CDR3: TGTGCCACCCGGGACAGGGGCTACGGCTACACCTTC.

V is TRBV7-8 and J is TRBJ1-1, with 7 bases that match TRBD1. There are 14 residues in the CDR3. Trimming cost V 4 bases and J 3 bases; bases outside gene matches: 5. Germline V gene lookup returns CDR1 SGHVS and CDR2 FQNEAQ. The CDR3 DNA sequence: TGTGCCAGCAGCTCCCGACAGGGATACACTGAAGCTTTCTTT. Protein: CASSSRQGYTEAFF.

There are a few counts of this clone. The CDR3 nucleotides are TGTGCCAGCAGCTTTAAGGGGGCTGAGACCCAGTACTTC. Its protein product is CASSFKGAETQYF. This chain links TRBV5-6 with TRBJ2-5, with TRBD1 identical over 7 bases. The junction had 3 bases not matched to a gene; V was cut back by 2 bases and J by 5 bases. CDR1 is SGHDT and CDR2 is YYEEEE in the germline V gene. CDR3 length: 13 amino acids.

The chain combines TRBV2 with TRBJ2-1; D unresolved. The V end was cut by 5 bases, the J end by 8 bases, with 7 bases between. The CDR3 totals 11 residues. Looked up from germline, CDR1 is SNHLY and CDR2 is FYNNEI. The CDR3 DNA reads as TGTGCCAGCAGTCAACGGGATGAGCAGTTCTTC. It encodes CASSQRDEQFF.

This clone was recorded once. V gene TRBV11-3 combines with J gene TRBJ2-3; 7 bases are a match to TRBD2. Per the germline V gene, CDR1 is SGHNT and CDR2 is YENEEA. The CDR3 loop spans 15 amino acids. V gave up 2 bases and J gave up 2 bases; unmatched junction bases: 4. The CDR3 bases are TGTGCCAGCAGCTTAACGGGAGGCCCCACAGATACGCAGTATTTT. Translated, it gives CASSLTGGPTDTQYF. Filled out from reference TRBV11-3 and TRBJ2-3, the complete variable domain reads EAGVVQSPRYKIIEKKQPVAFWCNPISGHNTLYWYLQNLGQGPELLIRYENEEAVDDSQLPKDRFSAERLKGVDSTLKIQPAELGDSAVYLCASSLTGGPTDTQYFGPGTRLTVL.

This clone was detected once. The chain carries TRBV10-1 and TRBJ2-3; 8 bases align to TRBD1. The CDR3 consists of 15 residues. Germline loops: CDR1 WNHNN, CDR2 SYGVQD (reference sequence). V shed 7 bases and J 3 bases; nucleotides not matched to a gene: 9. Written as DNA, the CDR3 is TGCGCCAGCACCGCCGGACAGGGTGGAACAGATACGCAGTATTTT. It codes for CASTAGQGGTDTQYF.

This chain uses TRBV7-8 with TRBJ2-7; TRBD1 agrees at 9 bases. CDR1 is SGHVS and CDR2 is FQNEAQ in the germline V gene. The V and J ends lost 5 bases and 6 bases, in that order; junction bases with no gene match: 11. The CDR3 is 15 residues long. CDR3 amino acids: CASSKDPQGAVEQYF. The DNA of the CDR3 is TGTGCCAGCAGCAAGGATCCACAGGGGGCTGTCGAGCAGTACTTC.

The chain is built from TRBV19 and TRBJ2-5; D perhaps matches TRBD1 (6 bases). Germline lookup yields CDR1 LNHDA and CDR2 SQIVND (reference sequence). Trimming took 6 bases from V and 4 from J, leaving 12 bases between them. The CDR3 spans 13 residues. For the CDR3, the DNA is TGTGCCAGTAGAAGACCAGGGGTAGAGACCCAGTACTTC. Protein sequence: CASRRPGVETQYF.

The chain uses TRBV7-9 and TRBJ2-2, with D possibly TRBD2 on 5 matching bases. CDR1 SEHNR and CDR2 FQNEAQ come from the germline V gene (reference sequence). Trimming shortened V by 8 bases and J by 6 bases, and 13 bases separated the two germline ends. The CDR3 extends over 13 amino acids. Here the CDR3 reads CASRSGGPGELFF. The CDR3 bases are TGTGCCAGCCGGAGCGGCGGACCCGGGGAGCTGTTTTTT.

The rearrangement joins TRBV7-3 to TRBJ1-1, with 7 bases fitting TRBD1. V was clipped by 6 bases and J by 1 base; unmatched bases: 8. This CDR3 spans 15 amino acids. CDR1 is SGHTA and CDR2 is FQGTGA in the germline V gene. The CDR3: CASSLAGGRNTEAFF. The CDR3 DNA reads TGTGCCAGCAGTCTCGCAGGGGGAAGGAACACTGAAGCTTTCTTT.

CDR3 sequence: CASSESGGPVETQYF. CDR3 nucleotides: TGTGCCAGCAGTGAATCGGGGGGGCCGGTAGAGACCCAGTACTTC. The rearrangement uses TRBV6-1 and TRBJ2-5; 8 nucleotides align to TRBD2. Germline CDR1 is MNHNS and CDR2 is SASEGT. Trimming at V came to 2 bases and at J to 4 bases, leaving 6 bases not matched to a gene. The CDR3 loop spans 15 amino acids.

V usage is TRBV10-3 and J usage is TRBJ2-5, with a possible D match to TRBD1 (5 bases). This CDR3 spans 13 amino acids. Germline CDR1 is ENHRY and CDR2 is SYGVKD. Trimming cost V 3 bases and J 5 bases, with 10 bases left between them. CDR3 sequence (DNA): TGTGCCATCAGTGAAAGGGCAGGGGAGACCCAGTACTTC. Amino acids: CAISERAGETQYF.

This chain uses TRBV5-1 with TRBJ2-1; TRBD2 matches at 10 bases. CDR3 length: 15 residues. From germline, CDR1 is SGHRS and CDR2 YFSETQ. J gave up 0 bases and V 7 bases, and 4 bases lay outside the gene matches. CDR3 in amino acids: CASASGGGSYNEQFF. The DNA of the CDR3 is TGCGCCAGCGCTAGCGGGGGAGGCTCCTACAATGAGCAGTTCTTC.

V usage is TRBV5-1 and J usage is TRBJ1-4; no definite D call. Germline V gives CDR1 SGHRS, CDR2 YFSETQ. The CDR3 covers 15 residues. Between the trimmed V and J ends, which lost 4 bases and 5 bases, there was a span of 15 bases. The CDR3 is CASSPLDGNNEKLFF. The CDR3 DNA is TGCGCCAGCAGCCCACTAGACGGAAACAATGAAAAACTGTTTTTT.

The chain combines TRBV30 with TRBJ1-5; 7 nucleotides agree with TRBD1. J gave up 0 bases and V 2 bases, and 10 bases lay outside the gene matches. Looked up from germline, CDR1 is GTSNPN and CDR2 is SVGIG (reference sequence). The CDR3 spans 17 residues. CDR3 sequence reads: CAWSRDSPNLSNQPQHF. CDR3 nucleotide sequence: TGTGCCTGGAGTAGGGACAGCCCGAACCTTAGCAATCAGCCCCAGCATTTT.

The V gene is TRBV3-1 (or the pseudogene TRBV3-2), the J gene TRBJ1-3; maybe TRBD1 (6 bases). The V end lost 0 bases, the J end lost 2 bases, and 14 bases lay between the germline ends. This CDR3 has 17 residues. Germline assignment: CDR1 LGHDT and CDR2 YNNKEL (reference sequence). CDR3: CASSQDWGGLTGNTIYF. The CDR3 coding sequence is TGTGCCAGCAGCCAAGATTGGGGGGGGCTTACTGGAAACACCATATATTTT.

This sequence joins TRBV7-9 and TRBJ2-7, with D hard to call. The CDR3 contains 16 residues. The V gene's germline CDR1 is SEHNR and CDR2 FQNEAQ (reference sequence). The V end was cut by 1 base, the J end by 4 bases, with 17 bases between. This chain's CDR3 is CASSLGPYGDSYEQYF. The CDR3, as DNA: TGTGCCAGCAGCTTAGGACCCTACGGTGACTCTTACGAGCAGTACTTC.

Comments on this clone: One end of the junction varies from germline; a read error may be responsible. The chain employs TRBV10-2 and TRBJ2-7, with 7 positions matching TRBD1. The CDR3 has 11 residues. Germline V lookup: CDR1 WSHSY, CDR2 SAAADI. DNA of the CDR3: TGCGCCAGCAGTGATCGGGACAGCATAAACTTC. Protein product: CASSDRDSINF.

This clone was seen once. The rearrangement joins TRBV6-5 to TRBJ1-3; D unresolved. The CDR3 sequence is 15 residues long. V was shortened by 6 bases and J by 2 bases, with 14 bases between the two germline ends. In germline, CDR1 is MNHEY, CDR2 SVGAGI. CDR3: CASRPTGGTGNTIYF. The CDR3 DNA reads TGTGCCAGCAGACCCACCGGCGGGACTGGAAACACCATATATTTT.